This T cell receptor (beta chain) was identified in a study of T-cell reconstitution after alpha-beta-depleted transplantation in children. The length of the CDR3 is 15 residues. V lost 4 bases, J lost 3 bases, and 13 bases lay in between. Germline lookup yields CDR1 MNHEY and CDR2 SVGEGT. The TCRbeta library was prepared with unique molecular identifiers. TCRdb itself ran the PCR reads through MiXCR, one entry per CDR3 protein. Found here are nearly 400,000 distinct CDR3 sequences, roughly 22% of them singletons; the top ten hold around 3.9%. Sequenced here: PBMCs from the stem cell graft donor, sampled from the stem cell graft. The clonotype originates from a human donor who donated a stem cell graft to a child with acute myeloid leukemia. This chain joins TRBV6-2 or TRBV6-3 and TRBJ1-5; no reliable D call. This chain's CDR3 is CASSSLGGFNQPQHF. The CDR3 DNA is TGTGCCAGCAGTTCTCTCGGAGGGTTCAATCAGCCCCAGCATTTT.